This TCR beta chain comes out of a study of breast tumors, draining lymph nodes, adjacent tissues. Overall study findings and caveats: That most tumor T cells come from lymph nodes remained unproven. Compared with basal-like, luminal-like tumors shared significantly more repertoire with nontumor tissue. Tumor repertoires ranked between lymph nodes and nontumor tissue in diversity, with V and J gene preferences. Findings are consistent with lymph node origin and intratumoral expansion of most tumor T cells.

The CDR3 spans 14 residues. Germline V gives CDR1 SGHDT, CDR2 YYEEEE. V lost 0 bases and J 0 bases, leaving 6 bases between the germline ends. TCRdb ran MiXCR on the multiplex PCR reads and lists one entry per CDR3 protein. The profile shows about 25,000 distinct CDR3 sequences, about 24% of them singletons. Many counts were recorded for this clonotype. Antigen specificity is unknown. V is TRBV5-6 and J is TRBJ1-2; no clear D gene. The sequence came from a female donor with breast cancer. Some clones in this sample may be carry-over from other donors' samples. The sequenced sample was breast tumor tissue. The CDR3, as DNA: TGTGCCAGCAGCTTGGGATACCCTAACTATGGCTACACCTTC. Translating gives CASSLGYPNYGYTF.